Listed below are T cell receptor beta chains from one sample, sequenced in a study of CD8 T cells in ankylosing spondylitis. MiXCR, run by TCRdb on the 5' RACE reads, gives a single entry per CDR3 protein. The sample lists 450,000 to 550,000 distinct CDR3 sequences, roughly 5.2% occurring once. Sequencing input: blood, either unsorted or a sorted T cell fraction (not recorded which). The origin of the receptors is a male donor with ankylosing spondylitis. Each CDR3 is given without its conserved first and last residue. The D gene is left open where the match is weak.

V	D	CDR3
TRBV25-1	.	ASSEGFSDTYEQY
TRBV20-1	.	SASGRGHETQY
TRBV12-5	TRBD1	ASVVELQGAVTEAF
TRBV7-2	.	ASSLDGQQYYGYT
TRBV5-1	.	ASSLGGTSQETQY
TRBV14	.	ASSQDMNYEQY
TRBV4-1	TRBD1	ASSLTTGGAGDETQY
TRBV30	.	AWSPQNYGYT
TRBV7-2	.	ASSLVGTLGDTEAF
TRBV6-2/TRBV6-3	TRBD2	ASSYTGLGNEQF
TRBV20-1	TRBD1	SARPSEQGNEQF
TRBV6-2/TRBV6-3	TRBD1	ASSRDRGFTGELF
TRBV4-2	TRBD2	ASSQDGRVHEQF
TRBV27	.	ATRRSGNTIY